This record covers a single T cell receptor beta chain. The data derive from a study of blood T cell repertoires in COVID-19. Study context: T cells, B-cell-depleted T cells, or PBMCs provided the cDNA or gDNA that served as material.

Profiled with immunoSEQ multiplex PCR; TCRdb holds only in-frame clones, not every one. The sample includes roughly 250,000 clones, approximately 84% of them seen just once. CDR1 and CDR2 (germline): PRHDT, FYEKMQ (reference sequence). The CDR3 contains 14 residues. V was cut by 4 bases and J by 5 bases, with 12 bases left in between. Patients from Seattle were sampled longitudinally, starting during active infection. The source material was peripheral blood. V is TRBV13 and J is TRBJ2-1; D is unresolved. The sequence was obtained from a person between 70 and 80 years old with COVID-19, enrolled during active disease. The CDR3 nucleotides read TGTGCCAGCAGCTACGGTAGATTCAACAATGAGCAGTTCTTC. The encoded protein is CASSYGRFNNEQFF.